These 20 T cell receptor beta chains came from one sample sequenced in a study of shared clonotypes between healthy human individuals. Measured with immunoSEQ multiplex PCR; TCRdb has only the in-frame clones, and not every one. The table includes 450,000 to 500,000 clones, about 85% detected once. The sequencing sample was made of PBMCs. These receptors were collected from a woman aged 35 to 49 in good health. Some clones in this sample may be carry-over from other donors' samples.

This clone appeared a single time. The chain combines TRBV6-1 with TRBJ1-2, with D possibly matching TRBD1 (5 bases). CDR1 is MNHNS and CDR2 is SASEGT in the germline V gene. The CDR3 consists of 12 residues. V shed 3 bases and J shed 4 bases, with 6 bases lying between them. CDR3 nucleotide sequence: TGTGCCAGCAGTGACAGGGTCTATGGCTACACCTTC. This gives the protein CASSDRVYGYTF.

For this clone: This likely reflects a read error, since a far larger clone is one base away. The gene calls are TRBV11-2 and TRBJ1-1; 12 positions agree with TRBD1. Germline values: CDR1 SGHAT, CDR2 FQNNGV. CDR3 size: 13 residues. DNA of the CDR3: TGTGCCAACAGCCCGGGACAGGGGGCTGGAGCTTTCTTT. Encoded protein: CANSPGQGAGAFF. Full variable domain (rest looked up from reference TRBV11-2 and TRBJ1-1): EAGVAQSPRYKIIEKRQSVAFWCNPISGHATLYWYQQILGQGPKLLIQFQNNGVVDDSQLPKDRFSAERLKGVDSTLKIQPAKLEDSAVYLCANSPGQGAGAFFGQGTRLTVV.

The chain links TRBV6-1 to TRBJ1-4; no reliable D call. The germline V gene has CDR1 MNHNS and CDR2 SASEGT. V shed 0 bases and J shed 8 bases, with 13 bases lying between them. The CDR3 runs 15 residues. CDR3 nucleotides: TGTGCCAGCAGTGAAGCATTGGGGTTTCGGGAAAAACTGTTTTTT. It codes for CASSEALGFREKLFF.

The genes are TRBV5-1 and TRBJ2-7; 12 positions match TRBD1. Germline-derived CDR1 and CDR2 are SGHRS and YFSETQ. This CDR3 region has 14 residues. V shed 4 bases, J shed 4 bases, and the junction held 3 bases outside the gene matches. CDR3 sequence reads: CASSRGQGAYEQYF. The CDR3 coding sequence is TGCGCCAGCAGCAGGGGACAGGGGGCTTACGAGCAGTACTTC.

This clone was seen more than once but under ten times. The V and J genes are TRBV7-9 and TRBJ2-2; D gene uncertain. This CDR3 has 14 amino acids. Germline CDR1 is SEHNR and CDR2 is FQNEAQ (reference sequence). The V and J ends lost 4 bases and 6 bases respectively, with 12 bases between them. DNA for the CDR3: TGTGCCAGCAGCTCCAATTCTCGGGCCGGGGAGCTGTTTTTT. Translating gives CASSSNSRAGELFF.

The chain recombines TRBV7-3 with TRBJ2-1; 7 bases match TRBD2. CDR3 size: 14 residues. J gave up 8 bases and V 1 base, and 5 bases lay outside the gene matches. The germline gives CDR1 SGHTA, CDR2 FQGTGA. CDR3 loop: CASSLSGRADEQFF. CDR3 bases: TGTGCCAGCAGCTTAAGCGGGAGAGCGGATGAGCAGTTCTTC.

The rearrangement links TRBV6-1 to TRBJ2-7; D not resolved. Germline V CDR1 and CDR2: MNHNS, SASEGT. The CDR3 contains 16 residues. The V end was cut by 3 bases, the J end by 6 bases, with 21 bases between. CDR3 sequence reads: CASSDSLHPGFVEQYF. For the CDR3, the DNA is TGTGCCAGCAGTGATTCCCTGCACCCCGGTTTCGTCGAGCAGTACTTC.

With regard to this clone: Only one base separates this from a far larger clonotype, so it likely reflects a read error. The CDR3 carries no conserved terminal phenylalanine or tryptophan, so it likely arises from a read error. The V gene is TRBV10-3, the J gene TRBJ1-2, with D unclear. Trimming took off 0 bases at V and 8 bases at J, with 13 bases between the two ends. Germline loops: CDR1 ENHRY, CDR2 SYGVKD. This CDR3 spans 14 amino acids. The CDR3 loop reads CAISESRGSFGYTL. The CDR3 bases are TGTGCCATCAGTGAGTCGCGGGGATCGTTCGGCTACACCTTA.

In its sample, this clone was seen once. A far larger clone differs by one base, so this is likely a read error. The genes are TRBV6-6 and TRBJ1-5; D call uncertain. Germline CDR1 reads MNHNY; CDR2 reads SVGAGI (reference sequence). The CDR3 has 14 amino acids. CDR3 region: CSSSYPKGNQPQHF. The CDR3 nucleotides are TGTTCCAGCAGTTACCCAAAAGGGAATCAGCCCCAGCATTTT.

To note about this clone: A far larger clone differs by one base, so this is likely a read error. V usage is TRBV28 and J usage is TRBJ1-1; 7 nucleotides line up with TRBD1. Germline CDR1 reads MDHEN; CDR2 reads SYDVKM. The CDR3 sequence is 14 residues long. CDR3 sequence reads: CASSSSGGNTEDFF. CDR3 nucleotides: TGTGCCAGCAGTAGCTCAGGGGGGAACACTGAAGATTTCTTT.

This clone was seen once. The J gene is TRBJ2-7, the V gene TRBV9, with 10 bases that match TRBD2. V trimming: 4 bases; J trimming: 2 bases; junction bases outside the gene matches: 3. Germline assignment: CDR1 SGDLS and CDR2 YYNGEE. The length of the CDR3 is 14 residues. CDR3 nucleotide sequence: TGTGCCAGCAGCCCACTAGCGGGACCCTACGAGCAGTACTTC. It codes for CASSPLAGPYEQYF.

The chain links TRBV7-2 to TRBJ2-7; 8 bases are shared with TRBD2. V gave up 5 bases and J gave up 3 bases; unmatched junction bases: 12. Germline-derived CDR1 and CDR2 are SGHTA and FQGNSA. The CDR3 loop spans 16 amino acids. CDR3 sequence (DNA): TGTGCCAGCAGCATAGGGGCAGGGCTAGCGGGCTACGAGCAGTACTTC. The encoded protein is CASSIGAGLAGYEQYF.

This clone has a single count. The V call is TRBV6-6, the J call TRBJ2-3; D may be TRBD2 (6 bases). The CDR3 has 15 amino acids. CDR1 is MNHNY, CDR2 SVGAGI, per germline (reference sequence). V was trimmed by 0 bases and J by 0 bases, leaving 7 bases between them. CDR3 in DNA: TGTGCCAGCAGTTACTCTGCGGGAAGCACAGATACGCAGTATTTT. Its protein product is CASSYSAGSTDTQYF.

This clone was detected only a few times. At the DNA level, this CDR3 is encoded by other sequences in the same sample as well. This chain uses TRBV28 with TRBJ2-5; 13 bases fit TRBD2. The germline gives CDR1 MDHEN, CDR2 SYDVKM. CDR3 length: 15 amino acids. The V segment lost 2 bases and the J segment 4 bases; nucleotides outside the gene matches: 1. The CDR3 DNA reads TGTGCCAGCAGTTTACGACTAGCGGGAGGAGAGACCCAGTACTTC. As protein: CASSLRLAGGETQYF.

The gene calls are TRBV5-6 and TRBJ1-2; no firm D call. Trimming shortened V by 6 bases and J by 0 bases, and 15 bases separated the two germline ends. Germline-derived CDR1 and CDR2 are SGHDT and YYEEEE. The CDR3 length is 15 residues. This CDR3 reads CASIALGRTNYGYTF. CDR3 sequence (DNA): TGTGCCAGCATCGCACTCGGACGGACTAACTATGGCTACACCTTC.

Concerning this clone itself: A far larger clone is a single base away, which makes a read error likely. The V gene is TRBV30, the J gene TRBJ2-1; no clear D. This CDR3 is built from 13 residues. Germline V gives CDR1 GTSNPN, CDR2 SVGIG (reference sequence). V lost 5 bases to trimming and J lost 6 bases, with 14 bases between them. CDR3 region: CAWSARPPNEQFF. The CDR3 nucleotides are TGTGCCTGGTCCGCCCGTCCGCCCAATGAGCAGTTCTTC.

This clone appeared many times. Other DNA sequences in the same sample also yield this CDR3. V gene TRBV30 combines with J gene TRBJ2-7; D is uncertain. V lost 0 bases to trimming and J lost 4 bases, with 7 bases between them. The CDR3 runs to 12 residues. The V gene's germline CDR1 is GTSNPN and CDR2 SVGIG (reference sequence). CDR3 residues: CAWSVREYEQYF. The CDR3 region has the DNA TGTGCCTGGAGTGTTAGGGAATACGAGCAGTACTTC.

V usage is TRBV7-9 and J usage is TRBJ2-7; the match to TRBD2 covers 10 bases. CDR3 length equals 16 residues. Germline lookup yields CDR1 SEHNR and CDR2 FQNEAQ (reference sequence). The V and J ends lost 6 bases and 3 bases, in that order; junction bases with no gene match: 11. CDR3 bases: TGTGCCAGCAGTCGCCTAGCGGGAGAAGGCAGCTACGAGCAGTACTTC. Amino acid sequence: CASSRLAGEGSYEQYF. Filled out from reference TRBV7-9 and TRBJ2-7, the complete variable domain reads DTGVSQNPRHKITKRGQNVTFRCDPISEHNRLYWYRQTLGQGPEFLTYFQNEAQLEKSRLLSDRFSAERPKGSFSTLEIQRTEQGDSAMYLCASSRLAGEGSYEQYFGPGTRLTVT.

The chain recombines TRBV6-5 with TRBJ1-5; the D is unclear. Per the germline V gene, CDR1 is MNHEY and CDR2 is SVGAGI. There are 15 residues in the CDR3. The V gene lost 6 bases and the J gene lost 0 bases, with 12 bases spanning the gap. The CDR3, as DNA: TGTGCCAGCAGCCCCGGCGGTTATAGCAATCAGCCCCAGCATTTT. Its protein is CASSPGGYSNQPQHF.

The chain joins TRBV18 to TRBJ2-7, with 7 bases lining up with TRBD2. After removal of 2 bases from V and 2 bases from J, the junction contained 6 bases not matched to a gene. Germline V CDR1 and CDR2: KGHSH, LQKENI. The CDR3 consists of 15 residues. The CDR3 reads CASSPSGGGPYEQYF. The CDR3 DNA follows: TGTGCCAGCTCACCATCTGGGGGGGGACCCTACGAGCAGTACTTC.